The 30 T cell receptor beta chains reported below all come from one sample, sequenced in a study of long-term antiretroviral therapy in people with HIV. Assay version v3.0 of immunoSEQ was used, and it was run at survey level. The protocol was immunoSEQ multiplex PCR, while the TCRdb copy is restricted to in-frame clones and leaves out a portion. Of 20,000 to 30,000 clones in the sample, 65% to 90% are singletons; the top ten hold less than 2.5%. This sample comprised unsorted PBMCs, obtained 3 years after starting antiretroviral therapy. The receptors come from a man aged 45-60 years with HIV.

The chain links TRBV28 to TRBJ2-1, with 8 bases lining up with TRBD2. Losses at the gene ends were 4 bases for V and 6 bases for J; bases not matched to a gene: 11. The CDR3 has 16 amino acids. Germline loops: CDR1 MDHEN, CDR2 SYDVKM. CDR3 DNA sequence: TGTGCCAGCAGTTCCCCGGGTAGCGGGGACCTCAATGAGCAGTTCTTC. Translating it yields CASSSPGSGDLNEQFF.

This clone was counted between two and nine times. The chain uses TRBV28 and TRBJ1-2; TRBD1 matches 9 bases. Germline-derived CDR1 and CDR2 are MDHEN and SYDVKM. The CDR3 is 16 amino acids. With V trimmed by 2 bases and J by 0 bases, 4 bases remained unmatched. CDR3 coding DNA: TGTGCCAGCAGTTTAGGGACAGGGCTAGCTAACTATGGCTACACCTTC. It translates to CASSLGTGLANYGYTF.

This clone was seen only once. The chain recombines TRBV28 with TRBJ1-1; D possibly corresponds to TRBD1 (6 bases). The CDR3 has 10 residues. CDR1 and CDR2 from the germline V gene are MDHEN and SYDVKM. CDR3 residues: CAAGASEAFF. Here the CDR3 DNA reads TGTGCAGCGGGGGCGTCCGAGGCTTTCTTT. Full variable domain (rest looked up from reference TRBV28 and TRBJ1-1): DVKVTQSSRYLVKRTGEKVFLECVQDMDHENMFWYRQDPGLGLRLIYFSYDVKMKEKGDIPEGYSVSREKKERFSLILESASTNQTSMYLCAAGASEAFFGQGTRLTVV.

The V and J genes are TRBV4-1 and TRBJ2-7, with D perhaps TRBD2 (5 bases). In germline, CDR1 is MGHRA, CDR2 YSYEKL. Deletions cut 3 bases from V and 3 bases from J, with 12 bases between. The CDR3 runs to 14 residues. CDR3 residues: CASSQTRAGYEQYF. CDR3 sequence (DNA): TGCGCCAGCAGCCAGACGAGGGCCGGCTACGAGCAGTACTTC.

The chain is built from TRBV7-2 and TRBJ1-1; D gene uncertain. The V gene lost 0 bases and the J gene lost 3 bases, with 14 bases spanning the gap. Germline values: CDR1 SGHTA, CDR2 FQGNSA. The CDR3 covers 16 residues. DNA for the CDR3: TGTGCCAGCAGCTTAGCGCTCCGGGCGAGGGACACTGAAGCTTTCTTT. Translation: CASSLALRARDTEAFF.

The chain combines TRBV7-9 with TRBJ2-7; 8 nucleotides match TRBD1. This CDR3 comprises 13 residues. Losses at the gene ends were 7 bases for V and 3 bases for J; bases not matched to a gene: 5. Germline V gives CDR1 SEHNR, CDR2 FQNEAQ (reference sequence). The CDR3 DNA follows: TGTGCCAGCACCCGGACAGGGAACTACGAGCAGTACTTC. This sequence encodes CASTRTGNYEQYF.

The chain combines TRBV7-9 with TRBJ1-2, with D perhaps TRBD1 (6 bases). The CDR3 length is 15 residues. CDR1 SEHNR and CDR2 FQNEAQ come from the germline V gene (reference sequence). Trimming pared 5 bases from V and 7 bases from J, leaving 20 bases between. CDR3 nucleotides: TGTGCCAGCAGCGTAATAGGGGGGGATCCCTCTGGCTACACCTTC. It translates to CASSVIGGDPSGYTF.

CDR3: CASSQDEGDYNEQFF. CDR3 DNA sequence: TGCGCCAGCAGCCAAGATGAGGGAGACTACAATGAGCAGTTCTTC. J is TRBJ2-1 and V is TRBV4-1; perhaps TRBD2 as D (5 bases). The CDR3 has 15 residues. With 0 bases removed from V and 3 bases from J, the gap between germline ends came to 9 bases. CDR1 is MGHRA, CDR2 YSYEKL, per germline.

This chain uses TRBV29-1 with TRBJ1-3; D not resolved. Germline V lookup: CDR1 SQVTM, CDR2 ANQGSEA. The CDR3 consists of 12 residues. Trimming shortened V by 4 bases and J by 3 bases, and 7 bases separated the two germline ends. CDR3 in amino acids: CSVVGGGNTIYF. The DNA of the CDR3 is TGCAGCGTTGTCGGCGGTGGAAACACCATATATTTT.

The V and J genes are TRBV28 and TRBJ1-1, with D unclear. The V gene lost 6 bases and the J gene lost 2 bases, with 4 bases spanning the gap. The germline V gene has CDR1 MDHEN and CDR2 SYDVKM. This CDR3 is built from 11 residues. The CDR3, as DNA: TGTGCCAGCAGGGCAAACACTGAAGCTTTCTTT. The encoded protein is CASRANTEAFF.

The V call is TRBV28, the J call TRBJ1-5; the D gene is possibly TRBD1 (6 bases). V gave up 6 bases and J gave up 0 bases, with 18 bases separating them. Germline loops: CDR1 MDHEN, CDR2 SYDVKM. The CDR3 runs to 17 residues. The CDR3 loop is CASRRRTASYSNQPQHF. The CDR3 region has the DNA TGTGCCAGCAGACGCCGGACAGCCTCTTATAGCAATCAGCCCCAGCATTTT. Full variable domain (outside the CDR3, taken from reference TRBV28 and TRBJ1-5): DVKVTQSSRYLVKRTGEKVFLECVQDMDHENMFWYRQDPGLGLRLIYFSYDVKMKEKGDIPEGYSVSREKKERFSLILESASTNQTSMYLCASRRRTASYSNQPQHFGDGTRLSIL.

V is TRBV28 and J is TRBJ2-7; TRBD1 matches at 9 bases. The germline V gene has CDR1 MDHEN and CDR2 SYDVKM. The CDR3 has 14 amino acids. V lost 0 bases to trimming and J lost 5 bases; unmatched junction nucleotides: 2. The CDR3 sequence: CASSLWTGGDEQYF. The CDR3 DNA reads as TGTGCCAGCAGTTTATGGACAGGGGGGGACGAGCAGTACTTC.

The chain carries TRBV27 and TRBJ1-1; tentative D call: TRBD1 (5 bases). V lost 10 bases to trimming and J lost 3 bases, with 18 bases between them. The CDR3 is made up of 14 amino acids. Looked up from germline, CDR1 is MNHEY and CDR2 is SMNVEV (reference sequence). The CDR3 loop reads CATKRGRLDTEAFF. In DNA, the CDR3 is TGTGCCACTAAACGGGGGAGGTTGGACACTGAAGCTTTCTTT.

This rearrangement joins TRBV7-8 to TRBJ2-7, with D possibly being TRBD1 (6 bases). The CDR3 totals 15 residues. Trimming took off 3 bases at V and 2 bases at J, with 14 bases between the two ends. The germline gives CDR1 SGHVS, CDR2 FQNEAQ. The DNA of the CDR3 is TGTGCCAGCAGCTTCCGGGACACACTAACCTACGAGCAGTACTTC. Amino acids: CASSFRDTLTYEQYF.

The CDR3 spells CASSYSINIEAFF. The CDR3 DNA is TGTGCCAGCAGTTACTCGATCAATATTGAAGCTTTCTTT. This sequence joins TRBV6-5 and TRBJ1-1; D gene unclear. Germline V lookup: CDR1 MNHEY, CDR2 SVGAGI. This CDR3 comprises 13 residues. Trimming took 0 bases from V and 7 from J, leaving 9 bases between them.

The gene calls are TRBV6-1 and TRBJ2-7; D may match TRBD1 or TRBD2 (5 bases each). The V end was cut by 0 bases, the J end by 1 base, with 13 bases between. CDR1 MNHNS and CDR2 SASEGT come from the germline V gene. The CDR3 covers 16 residues. The CDR3 DNA reads as TGTGCCAGCAGTGAAGCTCGGTGGGGGTCGTCCTACGAGCAGTACTTC. This gives the protein CASSEARWGSSYEQYF.

This clone has just one count. The chain links TRBV14 to TRBJ1-4; 8 nucleotides match TRBD1. CDR1 is SGHDN, CDR2 FVKESK, per germline. After removal of 5 bases from V and 4 bases from J, the junction contained 6 bases not matched to a gene. The CDR3 totals 15 residues. The CDR3 DNA is TGTGCCAGCAGCGTGACAGGGGACGTTAATGAAAAACTGTTTTTT. This encodes CASSVTGDVNEKLFF.

The V call is TRBV11-1, the J call TRBJ2-1; D not certain. V shed 8 bases and J shed 4 bases, with 12 bases lying between them. The germline gives CDR1 SGHAT, CDR2 FQDESV (reference sequence). The CDR3 totals 13 residues. CDR3 nucleotide sequence: TGTGCCAGCGCTGCCCGCTTTTACAATGAGCAGTTCTTC. Translating gives CASAARFYNEQFF. Complete variable domain (other parts from reference TRBV11-1 and TRBJ2-1): EAEVAQSPRYKITEKSQAVAFWCDPISGHATLYWYRQILGQGPELLVQFQDESVVDDSQLPKDRFSAERLKGVDSTLKIQPAELGDSAMYLCASAARFYNEQFFGPGTRLTVL.

The chain uses TRBV19 and TRBJ1-1; 8 bases match TRBD1. The CDR3 sequence is 14 residues long. V gave up 6 bases and J gave up 5 bases; unmatched junction bases: 8. Germline-derived CDR1 and CDR2 are LNHDA and SQIVND (reference sequence). Here the CDR3 reads CASRLDREGTEAFF. The DNA for the CDR3 is TGTGCCAGTAGGTTGGACAGGGAAGGAACTGAAGCTTTCTTT. The full variable domain, its missing parts supplied by reference TRBV19 and TRBJ1-1, is DGGITQSPKYLFRKEGQNVTLSCEQNLNHDAMYWYRQDPGQGLRLIYYSQIVNDFQKGDIAEGYSVSREKKESFPLTVTSAQKNPTAFYLCASRLDREGTEAFFGQGTRLTVV.

This clone has only one observation. The V call is TRBV30, the J call TRBJ1-1; the D gene is possibly TRBD1 (5 bases). Trimming cost V 1 base and J 1 base, with 7 bases left between them. Looked up from germline, CDR1 is GTSNPN and CDR2 is SVGIG (reference sequence). The CDR3 is 13 residues long. CDR3 sequence: CAWSGQPNTEAFF. DNA for the CDR3: TGTGCCTGGAGTGGACAGCCGAACACTGAAGCTTTCTTT.

The rearrangement joins TRBV28 to TRBJ1-3, with D hard to call. V was trimmed by 5 bases and J by 0 bases, leaving 8 bases between them. The CDR3 spans 14 residues. Germline V gene lookup returns CDR1 MDHEN and CDR2 SYDVKM. The CDR3 nucleotides read TGTGCCAGCAGTCGGGGTTTCTCTGGAAACACCATATATTTT. This sequence encodes CASSRGFSGNTIYF.

This chain uses TRBV27 with TRBJ1-1; weak D call: TRBD1 (6 bases). The germline gives CDR1 MNHEY, CDR2 SMNVEV (reference sequence). V shed 3 bases and J shed 4 bases, with 9 bases lying between them. The CDR3 is made up of 13 amino acids. The CDR3 is CASSFGGLTEAFF. The CDR3 bases are TGTGCCAGCAGTTTTGGGGGGCTCACTGAAGCTTTCTTT.

The chain is built from TRBV7-9 and TRBJ1-2; a possible D gene is TRBD1 (6 bases). There are 11 residues in the CDR3. CDR1 and CDR2 (germline): SEHNR, FQNEAQ (reference sequence). Trimming left V 8 bases short and J 4 bases short, with 8 bases between. The CDR3 coding sequence is TGTGCCAGCGGGGGGGCCTATGGCTACACCTTC. Amino acids: CASGGAYGYTF.

The V call is TRBV10-3, the J call TRBJ1-1; no definite D call. There are 15 residues in the CDR3. Trimming shortened V by 0 bases and J by 5 bases, and 13 bases separated the two germline ends. The germline CDR1 and CDR2 sequences are ENHRY and SYGVKD. The CDR3 DNA follows: TGTGCCATCAGTGAGTCGATACTCTCGAGGACTGAAGCTTTCTTT. Translated: CAISESILSRTEAFF.

This chain uses TRBV11-3 with TRBJ1-2, with D hard to call. The germline gives CDR1 SGHNT, CDR2 YENEEA. Trimming stripped 3 bases from V and 5 bases from J, with 13 bases between. This CDR3 is 14 amino acids long. The CDR3 region is CASSFIPTPYGYTF. As DNA, the CDR3 is TGTGCCAGCAGCTTTATTCCTACCCCTTATGGCTACACCTTC.

This clone has just one count. The chain employs TRBV4-3 and TRBJ2-7; D may be TRBD2 (5 bases). Germline CDR1 reads LGHNA; CDR2 reads YSLEER. The CDR3 is 15 amino acids. V was clipped by 4 bases and J by 5 bases, with 18 bases between them. The CDR3 DNA is TGCGCCAGCAGCCCGCTTAGATCACTAGTGAACGAGCAGTACTTC. Amino acids: CASSPLRSLVNEQYF.

The genes are TRBV5-1 and TRBJ2-7; 7 positions match TRBD1. V dropped 1 base and J dropped 5; count of bases not matched to a gene: 9. The CDR3 consists of 15 residues. Germline lookup yields CDR1 SGHRS and CDR2 YFSETQ. In DNA form, the CDR3 reads TGCGCCAGCAGCTTGTTCCGGACAGGCGACGACGAGCAGTACTTC. Translated, it gives CASSLFRTGDDEQYF.

The count of this clone is one. V and J are TRBV6-6 and TRBJ1-5; D is unresolved. The CDR3 spans 13 residues. From germline, CDR1 is MNHNY and CDR2 SVGAGI (reference sequence). Trimming took off 11 bases at V and 3 bases at J, with 14 bases between the two ends. The CDR3 DNA reads TGTGCCCACACAAGTGGTGCCAATCAGCCCCAGCATTTT. Translation: CAHTSGANQPQHF.

The rearrangement joins TRBV7-2 to TRBJ2-3; either TRBD1 or TRBD2 may supply D (5 bases each). V lost 5 bases, J lost 3 bases, and 12 bases lay in between. There are 14 residues in the CDR3. The V gene's germline CDR1 is SGHTA and CDR2 FQGNSA. The CDR3 DNA follows: TGTGCCAGCAGCCCCGGGACGGTAACAGATACGCAGTATTTT. Protein sequence: CASSPGTVTDTQYF.

This chain connects TRBV2 to TRBJ2-5; unclear D gene. Trimming removed 5 bases at V and 4 bases at J, with 5 bases between. Germline V gene sequence: CDR1 SNHLY, CDR2 FYNNEI. This CDR3 has 11 amino acids. This CDR3 reads CASSHGETQYF. The CDR3 coding sequence is TGTGCCAGCAGTCATGGAGAGACCCAGTACTTC.